This T cell receptor (beta chain) was sequenced for a study of regulatory T cells in long-lasting Graves disease. HTBI primers from iRepertoire and Arm-PCR of CDR3 regions yielded the TCR beta libraries. TCRdb processed the multiplex PCR reads anew with MiXCR; each CDR3 protein has one entry. The sample has approximately 560,000 distinct CDR3 sequences; 15% to 20% are singletons. There are 12 residues in the CDR3. The V end was cut by 6 bases, the J end by 5 bases, with 10 bases between. The germline gives CDR1 MDHEN, CDR2 SYDVKM. Noted time point: newly diagnosed GD, antithyroid drugs for less than 3 months. Construction of the TCR library relied on RNA isolated from PBMCs. This sample also appeared in a second study, on T cells in Graves' hyperthyroidism and ophthalmopathy.

This receptor was taken from a man between 18 and 29 years old with Graves disease. This chain joins TRBV28 and TRBJ2-5; D unclear. The sample consisted of peripheral blood mononuclear cells (PBMCs), taken at new diagnosis, from a patient treated with antithyroid drugs. In nucleotides, the CDR3 is TGTGCCAGCAGGAACCTGGGGGAGACCCAGTACTTC. This gives the protein CASRNLGETQYF.